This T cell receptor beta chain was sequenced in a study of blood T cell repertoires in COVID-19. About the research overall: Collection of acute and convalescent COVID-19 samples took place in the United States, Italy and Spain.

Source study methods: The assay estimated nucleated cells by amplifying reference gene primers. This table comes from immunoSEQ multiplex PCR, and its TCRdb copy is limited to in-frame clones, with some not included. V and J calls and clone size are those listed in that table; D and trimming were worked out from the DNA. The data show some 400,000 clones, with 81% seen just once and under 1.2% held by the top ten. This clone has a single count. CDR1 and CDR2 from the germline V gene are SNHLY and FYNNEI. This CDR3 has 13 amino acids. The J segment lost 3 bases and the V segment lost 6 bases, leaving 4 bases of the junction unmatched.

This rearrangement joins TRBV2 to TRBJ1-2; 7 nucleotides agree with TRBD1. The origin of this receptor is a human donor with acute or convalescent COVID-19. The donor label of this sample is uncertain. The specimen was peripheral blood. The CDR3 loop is CASSQGTDYGYTF. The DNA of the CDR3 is TGTGCCAGCAGCCAAGGGACAGACTATGGCTACACCTTC.